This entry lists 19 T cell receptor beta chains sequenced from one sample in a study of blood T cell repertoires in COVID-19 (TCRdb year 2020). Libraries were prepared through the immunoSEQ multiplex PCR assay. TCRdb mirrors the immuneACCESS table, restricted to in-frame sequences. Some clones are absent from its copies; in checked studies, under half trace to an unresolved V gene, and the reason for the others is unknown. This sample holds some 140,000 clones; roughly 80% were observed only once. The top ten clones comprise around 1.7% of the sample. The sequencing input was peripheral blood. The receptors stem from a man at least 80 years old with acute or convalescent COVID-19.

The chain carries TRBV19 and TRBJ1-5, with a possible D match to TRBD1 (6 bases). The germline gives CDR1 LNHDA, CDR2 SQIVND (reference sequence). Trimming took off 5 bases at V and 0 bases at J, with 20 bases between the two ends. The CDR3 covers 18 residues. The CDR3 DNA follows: TGTGCCAGTAGTCGATCGGTGGGGGACACTTATAGCAATCAGCCCCAGCATTTT. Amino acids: CASSRSVGDTYSNQPQHF.

CDR3 DNA: TGTGCCAGCAGCTTAGCTCCGGAGACCCAGTACTTC. Its translation is CASSLAPETQYF. The chain is built from TRBV7-9 and TRBJ2-5; D unresolved. Germline values: CDR1 SEHNR, CDR2 FQNEAQ (reference sequence). CDR3 length: 12 amino acids. The V end lost 0 bases, the J end lost 5 bases, and 4 bases lay between the germline ends.

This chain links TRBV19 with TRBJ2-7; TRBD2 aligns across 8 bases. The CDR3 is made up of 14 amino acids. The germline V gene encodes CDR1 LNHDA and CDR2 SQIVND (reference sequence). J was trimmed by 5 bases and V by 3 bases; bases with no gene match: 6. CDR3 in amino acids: CASSIAGGQNEQYF. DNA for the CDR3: TGTGCCAGTAGTATCGCGGGGGGCCAGAACGAGCAGTACTTC.

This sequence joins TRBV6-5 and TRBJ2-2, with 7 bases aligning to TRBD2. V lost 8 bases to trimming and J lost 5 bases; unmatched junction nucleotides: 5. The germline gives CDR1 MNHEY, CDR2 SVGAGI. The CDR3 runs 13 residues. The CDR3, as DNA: TGTGCCAGCGTCAGCGGGGTGACCGGGGAGCTGTTTTTT. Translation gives CASVSGVTGELFF.

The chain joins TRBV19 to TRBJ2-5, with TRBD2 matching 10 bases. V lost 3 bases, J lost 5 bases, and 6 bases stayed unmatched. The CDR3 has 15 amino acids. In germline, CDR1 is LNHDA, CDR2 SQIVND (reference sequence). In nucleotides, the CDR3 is TGTGCCAGTAGTATGACTAGCGGGTTCAAGGAGACCCAGTACTTC. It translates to CASSMTSGFKETQYF.

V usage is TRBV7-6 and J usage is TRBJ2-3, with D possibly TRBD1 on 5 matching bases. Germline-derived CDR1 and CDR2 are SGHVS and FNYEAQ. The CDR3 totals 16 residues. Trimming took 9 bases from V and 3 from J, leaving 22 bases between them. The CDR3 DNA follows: TGTGCCAGTACCCCGAACATAGGGGTGGGGACAGATACGCAGTATTTT. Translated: CASTPNIGVGTDTQYF.

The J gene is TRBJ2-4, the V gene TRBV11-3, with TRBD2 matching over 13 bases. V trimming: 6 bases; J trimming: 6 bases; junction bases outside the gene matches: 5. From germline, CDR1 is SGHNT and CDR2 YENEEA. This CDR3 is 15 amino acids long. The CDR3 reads CASSLRLAGGNIQYF. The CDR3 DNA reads TGTGCCAGCAGTTTAAGACTAGCGGGGGGAAACATTCAGTACTTC.

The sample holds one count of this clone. The CDR3 loop reads CASSLGGGGIIGDTQYF. The CDR3 DNA sequence: TGTGCCAGCAGCTTAGGAGGGGGGGGCATTATTGGAGATACGCAGTATTTT. The rearrangement links TRBV7-6 to TRBJ2-3, with D possibly TRBD2 on 7 matching bases. The CDR3 is 17 amino acids. Per the germline V gene, CDR1 is SGHVS and CDR2 is FNYEAQ. The V and J ends lost 1 base and 5 bases respectively, with 19 bases between them.

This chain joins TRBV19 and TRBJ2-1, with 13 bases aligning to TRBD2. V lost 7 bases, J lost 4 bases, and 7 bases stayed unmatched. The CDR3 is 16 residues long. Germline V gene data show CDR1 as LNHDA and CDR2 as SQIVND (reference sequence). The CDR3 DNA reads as TGTGCCAGTACCGCGACTAGCGGGGGGCCGTACAATGAGCAGTTCTTC. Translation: CASTATSGGPYNEQFF.

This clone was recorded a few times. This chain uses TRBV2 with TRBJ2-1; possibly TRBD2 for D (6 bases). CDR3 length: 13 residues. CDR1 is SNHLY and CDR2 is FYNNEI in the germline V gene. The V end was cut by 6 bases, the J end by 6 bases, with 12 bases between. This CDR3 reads CASSTGGLNEQFF. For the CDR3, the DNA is TGTGCCAGCAGCACTGGGGGACTCAATGAGCAGTTCTTC.

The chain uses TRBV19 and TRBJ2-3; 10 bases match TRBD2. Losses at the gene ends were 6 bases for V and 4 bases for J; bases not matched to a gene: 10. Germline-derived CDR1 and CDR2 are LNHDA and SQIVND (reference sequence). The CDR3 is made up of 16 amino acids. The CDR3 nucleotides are TGTGCCAGTAGCCGCCCCCAGCGGGGGGGATCAGATACGCAGTATTTT. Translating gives CASSRPQRGGSDTQYF.

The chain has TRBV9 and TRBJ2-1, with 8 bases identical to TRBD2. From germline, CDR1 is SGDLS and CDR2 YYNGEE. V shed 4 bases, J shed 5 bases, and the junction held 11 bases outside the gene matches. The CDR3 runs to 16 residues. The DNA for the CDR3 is TGTGCCAGCAGCCCCCGGGTAGCGGGGACCCACAATGAGCAGTTCTTC. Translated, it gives CASSPRVAGTHNEQFF.

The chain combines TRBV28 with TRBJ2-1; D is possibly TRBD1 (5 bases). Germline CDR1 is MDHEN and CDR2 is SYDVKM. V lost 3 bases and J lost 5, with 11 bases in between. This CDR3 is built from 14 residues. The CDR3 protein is CASSLVQGNNEQFF. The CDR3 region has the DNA TGTGCCAGCAGTTTGGTTCAGGGTAACAATGAGCAGTTCTTC.

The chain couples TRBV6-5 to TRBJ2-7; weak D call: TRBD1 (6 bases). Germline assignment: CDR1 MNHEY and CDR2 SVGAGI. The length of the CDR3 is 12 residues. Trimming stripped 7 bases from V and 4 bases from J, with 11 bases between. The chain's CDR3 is CASTQQGYEQYF. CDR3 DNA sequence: TGTGCCAGCACTCAACAGGGTTACGAGCAGTACTTC.

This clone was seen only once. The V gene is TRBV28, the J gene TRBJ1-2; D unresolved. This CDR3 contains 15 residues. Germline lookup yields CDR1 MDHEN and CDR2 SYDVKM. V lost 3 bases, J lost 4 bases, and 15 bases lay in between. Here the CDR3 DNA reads TGTGCCAGCAGTTTGGGCGCGGGCGATGGCTATGGCTACACCTTC. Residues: CASSLGAGDGYGYTF.

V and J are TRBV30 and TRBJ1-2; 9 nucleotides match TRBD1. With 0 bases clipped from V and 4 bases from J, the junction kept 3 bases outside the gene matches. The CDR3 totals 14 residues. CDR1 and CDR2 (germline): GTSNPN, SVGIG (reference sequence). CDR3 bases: TGTGCCTGGAGTGTACAGGGGGCGGGCTATGGCTACACCTTC. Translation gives CAWSVQGAGYGYTF.

This chain's CDR3 is CASSEGFLTGELFF. The CDR3 DNA reads as TGTGCCAGCAGTGAGGGATTCCTCACCGGGGAGCTGTTTTTT. V and J are TRBV6-2 or TRBV6-3 and TRBJ2-2; D is possibly TRBD2 (5 bases). Trimming removed 5 bases at V and 4 bases at J, with 11 bases between. The germline V gene encodes CDR1 MNHEY and CDR2 SVGEGT. This CDR3 contains 14 residues.

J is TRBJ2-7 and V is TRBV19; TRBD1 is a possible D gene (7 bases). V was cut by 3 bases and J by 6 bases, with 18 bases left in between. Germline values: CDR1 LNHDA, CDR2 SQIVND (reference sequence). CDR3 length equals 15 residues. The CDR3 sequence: CASSIGGGSPGEQYF. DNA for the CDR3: TGTGCCAGTAGTATTGGAGGGGGCTCGCCGGGCGAGCAGTACTTC.

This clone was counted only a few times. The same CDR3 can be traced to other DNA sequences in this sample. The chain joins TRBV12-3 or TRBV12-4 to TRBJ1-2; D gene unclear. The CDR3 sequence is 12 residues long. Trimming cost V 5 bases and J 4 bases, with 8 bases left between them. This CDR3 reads CASSPSGYGYTF. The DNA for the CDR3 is TGTGCCAGCAGTCCTTCAGGCTATGGCTACACCTTC.